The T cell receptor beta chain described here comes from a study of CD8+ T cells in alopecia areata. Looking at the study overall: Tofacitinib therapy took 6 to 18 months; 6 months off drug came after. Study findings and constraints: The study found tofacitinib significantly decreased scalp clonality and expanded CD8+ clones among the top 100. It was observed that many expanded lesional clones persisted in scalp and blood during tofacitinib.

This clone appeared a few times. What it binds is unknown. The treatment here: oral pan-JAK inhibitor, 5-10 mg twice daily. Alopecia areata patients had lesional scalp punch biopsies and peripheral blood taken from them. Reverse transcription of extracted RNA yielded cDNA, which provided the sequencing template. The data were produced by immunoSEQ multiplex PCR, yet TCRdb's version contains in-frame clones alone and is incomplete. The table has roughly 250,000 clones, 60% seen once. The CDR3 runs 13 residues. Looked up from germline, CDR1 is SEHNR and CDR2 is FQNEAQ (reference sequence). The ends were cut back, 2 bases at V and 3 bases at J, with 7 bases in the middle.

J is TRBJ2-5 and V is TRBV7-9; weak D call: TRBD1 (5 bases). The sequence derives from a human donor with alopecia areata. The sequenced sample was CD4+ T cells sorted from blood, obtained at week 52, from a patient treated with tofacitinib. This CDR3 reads CASSLIREETQYF. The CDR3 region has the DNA TGTGCCAGCAGCTTAATCAGGGAAGAGACCCAGTACTTC.